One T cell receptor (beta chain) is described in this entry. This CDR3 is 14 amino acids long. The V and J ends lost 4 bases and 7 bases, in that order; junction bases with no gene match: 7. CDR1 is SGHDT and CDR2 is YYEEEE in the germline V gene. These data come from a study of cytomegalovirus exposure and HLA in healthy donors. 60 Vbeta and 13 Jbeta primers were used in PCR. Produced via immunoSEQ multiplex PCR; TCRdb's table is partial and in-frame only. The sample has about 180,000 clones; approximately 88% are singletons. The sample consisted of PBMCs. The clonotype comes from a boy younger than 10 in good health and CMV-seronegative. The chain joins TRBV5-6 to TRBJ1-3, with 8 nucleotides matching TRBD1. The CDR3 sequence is CASSKGQGGNTIYF. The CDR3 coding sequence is TGTGCCAGCAGCAAAGGACAGGGAGGGAACACCATATATTTT.